This T cell receptor beta chain was captured by sequencing in a study of T cell repertoires in cytomegalovirus infection. Points on this clonotype: The antigen is undetermined.

The germline V and J ends were trimmed by 4 bases and 1 base, with 10 bases remaining between them. This CDR3 has 14 amino acids. The V gene's germline CDR1 is LGHDT and CDR2 YNNKEL (reference sequence). MiXCR, run by TCRdb on the reads, gives a single entry per CDR3 protein. The sample carries tens of thousands of distinct CDR3 sequences, approximately 46% recorded once. The sample was CD8+ T cells from cultured PBMCs, taken from culture after CMV antigen stimulation. This sequence originates from a human donor in good health (CMV status not recorded). Some clones in this sample may be carry-over from other donors' samples. The chain carries TRBV3-1 and TRBJ1-1, with a possible D match to TRBD1 (5 bases). The CDR3 DNA reads TGTGCCAGCAGCCTCGGGACGGCGAACACTGAAGCTTTCTTT. Its translation is CASSLGTANTEAFF.